The clone carrying this TCR beta chain turned up a few times. Its antigen is unknown. Barcoded TCR alpha and TCR beta cDNA libraries with UMIs came from 5'RACE using constant-segment primers. MiXCR, run by TCRdb on the 5' RACE reads, gives a single entry per CDR3 protein. The sample contains approximately 300,000 distinct CDR3 sequences, approximately 16% of which appear only once. The sample comes from a study of T-cell memory formation after mild COVID-19. Study findings and constraints: For contracting clones, CD4+ ones sat mainly in CM and EM, CD8+ in EMRA.

The germline V gene encodes CDR1 LGHNA and CDR2 YSLEER. The CDR3 is 15 amino acids. With 5 bases removed from V and 0 bases from J, the gap between germline ends came to 12 bases. The genes are TRBV4-3 and TRBJ2-3; D might be TRBD1 or TRBD2, each matching 5 bases. This sequence was found in a man between 18 and 35 years old who had mild COVID-19 (a few samples of this study predate the infection). Cell type and time point are not known. The sequenced sample was PBMCs or a T cell subset sorted from them (not recorded which). CDR3 bases: TGCGCCAGCAGCTACGGGACGGCTAGCACAGATACGCAGTATTTT. It translates to CASSYGTASTDTQYF.